Listed below are T cell receptor beta chains from one sample, sequenced in a study of blood T cell repertoires in COVID-19. Libraries were prepared by immunoSEQ multiplex PCR; TCRdb keeps only in-frame clonotypes and omits some of them. The top ten clones hold roughly 15% of a sample with around 230,000 clones, roughly four fifths of them seen once. The source material was PBMCs or T cells enriched from blood (not recorded which). These TCRs come from a man aged 35-49 years who had recovered from COVID-19. CDR3s include the opening cysteine and the closing phenylalanine or tryptophan. A D gene is named only where the DNA matches it firmly. Only some rows state a clone size, as once, few, many or a class for expanded clones.

j_gene | abundance | d_gene | v_gene | CDR3aa
TRBJ1-1 | NA | NA | TRBV11-1 | CASSLDRGSSEAFF
TRBJ1-1 | once | NA | TRBV2 | CASSGRGGLTEAFF
TRBJ1-2 | NA | NA | TRBV28 | CASSQQVTYGYTF
TRBJ2-5 | NA | TRBD2 | TRBV9 | CASSSGTSGTSRETQYF
TRBJ2-7 | few | TRBD1 | TRBV19 | CASSRQGWGYEQYF
TRBJ1-6 | NA | NA | TRBV11-1 | CASSGRGSYNSPLHF
TRBJ2-1 | once | TRBD2 | TRBV7-3 | CASSPSGRAGEQFF
TRBJ1-2 | NA | NA | TRBV7-2 | CASSLGGRGDGYTF
TRBJ2-7 | many | TRBD2 | TRBV5-1 | CASSLNMGTSGAYEQYF
TRBJ2-1 | many | TRBD2 | TRBV11-1 | CASSPRLAGVGNEQFF
TRBJ1-1 | NA | NA | TRBV7-9 | CASSLARLFTEAFF
TRBJ1-4 | NA | TRBD1 | TRBV30 | CAWSHRDRGDNEKLFF
TRBJ1-1 | few | NA | TRBV7-3 | CASSFGGAGNTEAFF
TRBJ2-2 | NA | TRBD2 | TRBV5-6 | CASSLGGLVTGELFF
TRBJ1-3 | NA | NA | TRBV5-1 | CASSLMQGSGNTIYF
TRBJ2-3 | few | TRBD1 | TRBV5-1 | CASSRTGGPTDTQYF
TRBJ2-7 | NA | TRBD1 | TRBV7-9 | CASSLVAGTGSSSYEQYF